A selection of T cell receptor beta chains follows, all from one sample in a study of blood T cell repertoires in COVID-19. The method was immunoSEQ multiplex PCR; TCRdb's version includes in-frame clones alone and lacks a portion of them. Altogether approximately 170,000 clones are present, over 75% being singletons, with the ten largest covering roughly 1.2%. The sample consisted of peripheral blood. The receptors shown here come from a man aged 55 to 70 who had recovered from COVID-19. CDR3s include the opening cysteine and the closing phenylalanine or tryptophan.

V	J	CDR3
TRBV28	TRBJ1-5	CASTLGGANSNQPQHF
TRBV7-9	TRBJ2-7	CASSPSGTGGLDEQYF
TRBV9	TRBJ2-1	CASSFRLGEQFF
TRBV5-6	TRBJ1-4	CASSLLAGNEKLFF
TRBV19	TRBJ2-5	CASSRTGGFETQYF
TRBV5-4	TRBJ2-2	CASSLRDTGGELFF
TRBV7-9	TRBJ1-2	CASSNGANYGYTF
TRBV30	TRBJ1-1	CAIQGTEAFF
TRBV30	TRBJ1-2	CAWSVKQALGYTF
TRBV6-6	TRBJ2-4	CASLDRGWLQYF
TRBV27	TRBJ2-7	CASSTGSREQYF
TRBV7-7	TRBJ2-1	CASSQEGETEQFF
TRBV24-1	TRBJ2-3	CATSDGGDLTDTQYF
TRBV6-6	TRBJ2-1	CASSYPTGTSYNEQFF
TRBV2	TRBJ1-5	CASSMDRGRGQPQHF
TRBV5-5	TRBJ2-7	CASSLPSYEQYF
TRBV3-1/TRBV3-2	TRBJ2-1	CASSPRDRASYNEQFF
TRBV9	TRBJ1-2	CASSALQGLGGYTF
TRBV6-5	TRBJ2-5	CASSYGQGGTQYF
TRBV4-2	TRBJ1-2	CASSPRDRDYGYTF
TRBV19	TRBJ1-4	CASSIGWRSEEKLFF
TRBV6-5	TRBJ2-1	CASATGIWNEQFF
TRBV7-3	TRBJ2-3	CASSQVTTDTQYF
TRBV7-2	TRBJ1-4	CASSYRTLGQGYEKLFF
TRBV5-8	TRBJ1-1	CAANRVNTEAFF
TRBV19	TRBJ1-2	CASSIVSRRGRVGFYGYTF
TRBV2	TRBJ2-3	CASSASGTSGVAPTDTQYF
TRBV2	TRBJ1-1	CASSGTNTEAFF
TRBV4-3	TRBJ2-5	CASSQHMAGGNSGETQYF
TRBV30	TRBJ1-2	CAWTTGYGYTF
TRBV7-8	TRBJ1-6	CASSLSPQGNNSPLHF
TRBV9	TRBJ2-5	CASSPPGGQETQYF
TRBV11-2	TRBJ2-7	CASSSTYTGFGDEQYF
TRBV5-1	TRBJ2-1	CASSPAIAPYNEQFF
TRBV3-1/TRBV3-2	TRBJ1-2	CASSQETGQGRGYTF
TRBV19	TRBJ2-1	CASSEADEQFF
TRBV2	TRBJ1-1	CASSVGIPGQRANTEAFF